These T cell receptor beta chains were read from a single sample in a study of control samples from healthy donors and cancer patients. Profiled with immunoSEQ multiplex PCR; TCRdb holds only in-frame clones, not every one. The table has around 120,000 clones, 93% seen once. Source material: PBMCs. These receptors all stem from a man aged 50 to 59 with head and neck cancer. Both conserved end residues are part of each CDR3. D genes are given only for firm matches. Rows give clone size only sometimes, using once, few, many, or a class for an expanded clone.

clone_size	v_call	cdr3_length	j_call	d_call	cdr3_nt	cdr3_aa
NA	TRBV7-9	16	TRBJ2-6	TRBD1	TGTGCCAGCAGCCTACAGACAGGGGCCTGGGCCAACGTCCTGACTTTC	CASSLQTGAWANVLTF
once	TRBV5-1	15	TRBJ2-1	TRBD2	TGCGCCAGCAGCTTGGGGTCTAGCGGCTACAATGAGCAGTTCTTC	CASSLGSSGYNEQFF
NA	TRBV13	14	TRBJ2-1	NA	TGTGCCAGCAGCCTAGCAGGGGACATCTATGAGCAGTTCTTC	CASSLAGDIYEQFF
NA	TRBV5-5	15	TRBJ1-5	NA	TGTGCCAGCAGCTTCCGGGACGGTAGCAATCAGCCCCAGCATTTT	CASSFRDGSNQPQHF
once	TRBV13	16	TRBJ2-2	TRBD1	TGTGCCAGCAGCTCGGACAGGGGGCAAAACCCCGGGGAGCTGTTTTTT	CASSSDRGQNPGELFF
NA	TRBV5-6	15	TRBJ1-2	TRBD1	TGTGCCAGCAGCTGGGCCGACAGGGTAGGGGATGGCTACACCTTC	CASSWADRVGDGYTF
NA	TRBV30	14	TRBJ1-5	NA	TGTGCCTGGAGTGTCATAGGGGGCAATCAGCCCCAGCATTTT	CAWSVIGGNQPQHF
NA	TRBV28	15	TRBJ1-2	TRBD1	TGTGCCAGCTTGGGCAGGGGGCCTTCTACCTATGGCTACACCTTC	CASLGRGPSTYGYTF
NA	TRBV18	16	TRBJ1-2	NA	TGTGCCAGCTCACCGCTGACGGGGGAAGCTAACTATGGCTACACCTTC	CASSPLTGEANYGYTF
once	TRBV28	13	TRBJ2-2	NA	TGTGCCAGCCTGAACAGGGTCTCCGGGGAGCTGTTTTTT	CASLNRVSGELFF
NA	TRBV6-5	16	TRBJ2-7	NA	TGTGCCAGCAGTTACGTCGCGCTTCCAGAAACCTACGAGCAGTACTTC	CASSYVALPETYEQYF
NA	TRBV7-2	15	TRBJ1-6	NA	TGTGCCAGCAGCGGACCTGGACAGCGATCATCACCCCTCCACTTT	CASSGPGQRSSPLHF
NA	TRBV2	17	TRBJ1-1	NA	TGTGCCAGCAGTGACCCCAGGGGAGGGGTACTGAACACTGAAGCTTTCTTT	CASSDPRGGVLNTEAFF
NA	TRBV4-1	20	TRBJ2-1	TRBD2	TGCGCCAGCAGCCGGCCTCGGGGGGGCGGGGGGGTGCATCCGTTCAATGAGCAGTTCTTC	CASSRPRGGGGVHPFNEQFF
NA	TRBV30	14	TRBJ1-4	NA	TGTGCCTGGAGTAGTACAGGGAAAGGAGAAAAACTGTTTTTT	CAWSSTGKGEKLFF
NA	TRBV13	15	TRBJ2-3	NA	TGTGCCAGCAGTCCTGGGTGGACTAGCACAGATACGCAGTATTTT	CASSPGWTSTDTQYF
NA	TRBV20-1	11	TRBJ1-2	NA	TGCAGTGCTAGGGGACTGGATGGCTACACCTTC	CSARGLDGYTF
NA	TRBV9	16	TRBJ1-6	NA	TGTGCCAGCAGCGTAGCTTCAACACCCTATAATTCACCCCTCCACTTT	CASSVASTPYNSPLHF